This note documents a single T cell receptor (beta chain) sequence. Antigen: not known. The CDR3 sequence is 16 residues long. Germline CDR1 LNHDA, CDR2 SQIVND (reference sequence). J was trimmed by 6 bases and V by 3 bases; bases with no gene match: 10. This sample is drawn from a study of a mutant IDH1 vaccine in newly diagnosed glioma. TCRdb keeps only in-frame clones here, not all; method: immunoSEQ multiplex PCR. The sample contains 55,000 to 70,000 clones, around 74% of which appear only once. Study results and caveats: Induction of immune responses by the vaccine occurred in more than 85% of patients.

Time point in this sample: baseline, week 1 (first vaccination visit). Noted treatment: pre-vaccination baseline after standard-of-care therapy. The chain is built from TRBV19 and TRBJ2-2; 7 bases fit TRBD1. Specimen: PBMCs, collected from a glioma patient treated with radiotherapy, temozolomide or both. The clonotype originates from a man in his fifties with glioma. This chain's CDR3 is CASSMPSQGVSGELFF. The CDR3 nucleotides are TGTGCCAGTAGTATGCCATCCCAGGGGGTCTCCGGGGAGCTGTTTTTT.